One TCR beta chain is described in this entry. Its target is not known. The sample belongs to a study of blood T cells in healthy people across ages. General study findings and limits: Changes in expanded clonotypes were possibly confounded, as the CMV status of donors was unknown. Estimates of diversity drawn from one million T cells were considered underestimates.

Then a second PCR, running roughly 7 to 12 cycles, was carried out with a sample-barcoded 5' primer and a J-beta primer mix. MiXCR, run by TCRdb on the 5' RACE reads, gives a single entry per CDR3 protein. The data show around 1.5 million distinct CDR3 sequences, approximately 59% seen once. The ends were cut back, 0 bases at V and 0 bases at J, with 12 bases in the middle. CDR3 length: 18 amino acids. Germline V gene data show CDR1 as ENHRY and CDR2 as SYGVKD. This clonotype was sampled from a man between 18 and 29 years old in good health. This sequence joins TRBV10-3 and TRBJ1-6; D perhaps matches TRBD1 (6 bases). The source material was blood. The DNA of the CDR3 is TGTGCCATCAGTGAGTCGTGGACAGAGAGCTCCTATAATTCACCCCTCCACTTT. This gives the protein CAISESWTESSYNSPLHF.